The sample holds a few counts of the clone carrying this T cell receptor beta chain. Its antigen is unidentified. One entry per CDR3 protein, called by TCRdb with MiXCR from the 5' RACE reads. The profile shows some 600,000 distinct CDR3 sequences, around 7.4% of them singletons. Germline CDR1 reads SQVTM; CDR2 reads ANQGSEA. J was trimmed by 8 bases and V by 2 bases; bases with no gene match: 7. The CDR3 contains 14 residues. The source of the sample is a study of identical twins. Findings of the study overall: While abundant cord blood beta clonotypes carried fewer insertions, memory repertoires showed no such pattern.

These same records also appear under a second study, on yellow fever vaccine responses in identical twins. That study adds: In identical twins, vaccine T cell responses appeared partly shared and partly individual.

The sequence was collected from a woman aged 18-29 years in good health. The specimen sequenced was PBMCs. The chain links TRBV29-1 to TRBJ2-3; TRBD2 matches 10 bases. CDR3 in amino acids: CSVEPDRLAGTQYF. As DNA, the CDR3 is TGCAGCGTTGAACCCGATCGACTAGCGGGTACGCAGTATTTT.